The clone carrying this T cell receptor (beta chain) was observed a handful of times. What it recognizes is unknown. The sample comes from a study of response to subunit inactivated influenza vaccine. Study-level results: A suggestion made by the authors is that each seasonal influenza vaccination recruits few new T cells.

The CDR3 spans 14 residues. CDR1 is GTSNPN, CDR2 SVGIG, per germline (reference sequence). V was cut by 0 bases and J by 0 bases, with 7 bases left in between. TCRdb reanalysed the RT-PCR reads using MiXCR and keeps one entry per CDR3 protein. The table includes over 450,000 distinct CDR3 sequences, about an eighth detected once. The sequencing used PBMCs from blood, collected about 40 days after vaccination. The V call is TRBV30, the J call TRBJ2-3, with D perhaps TRBD1 (6 bases). This receptor was identified in a man aged 45-65 years who received an inactivated influenza vaccine. CDR3 residues: CAWSVGGSTDTQYF. The CDR3 DNA sequence: TGTGCCTGGAGTGTAGGGGGTAGCACAGATACGCAGTATTTT.